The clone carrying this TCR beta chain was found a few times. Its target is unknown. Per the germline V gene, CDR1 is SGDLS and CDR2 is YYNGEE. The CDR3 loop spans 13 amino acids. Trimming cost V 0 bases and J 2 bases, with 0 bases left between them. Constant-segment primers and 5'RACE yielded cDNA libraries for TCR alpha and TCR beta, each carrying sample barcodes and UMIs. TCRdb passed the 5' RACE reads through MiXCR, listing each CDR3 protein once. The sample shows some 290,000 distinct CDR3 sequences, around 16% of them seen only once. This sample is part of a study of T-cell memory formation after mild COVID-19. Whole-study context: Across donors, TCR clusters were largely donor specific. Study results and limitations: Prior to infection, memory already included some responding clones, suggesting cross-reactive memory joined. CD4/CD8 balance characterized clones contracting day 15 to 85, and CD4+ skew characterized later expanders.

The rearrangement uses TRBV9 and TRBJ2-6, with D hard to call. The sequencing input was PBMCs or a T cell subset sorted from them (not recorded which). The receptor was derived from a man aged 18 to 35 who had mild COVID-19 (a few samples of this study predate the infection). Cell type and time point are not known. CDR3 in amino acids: CASSVAGANVLTF. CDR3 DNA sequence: TGTGCCAGCAGCGTAGCTGGGGCCAACGTCCTGACTTTC.